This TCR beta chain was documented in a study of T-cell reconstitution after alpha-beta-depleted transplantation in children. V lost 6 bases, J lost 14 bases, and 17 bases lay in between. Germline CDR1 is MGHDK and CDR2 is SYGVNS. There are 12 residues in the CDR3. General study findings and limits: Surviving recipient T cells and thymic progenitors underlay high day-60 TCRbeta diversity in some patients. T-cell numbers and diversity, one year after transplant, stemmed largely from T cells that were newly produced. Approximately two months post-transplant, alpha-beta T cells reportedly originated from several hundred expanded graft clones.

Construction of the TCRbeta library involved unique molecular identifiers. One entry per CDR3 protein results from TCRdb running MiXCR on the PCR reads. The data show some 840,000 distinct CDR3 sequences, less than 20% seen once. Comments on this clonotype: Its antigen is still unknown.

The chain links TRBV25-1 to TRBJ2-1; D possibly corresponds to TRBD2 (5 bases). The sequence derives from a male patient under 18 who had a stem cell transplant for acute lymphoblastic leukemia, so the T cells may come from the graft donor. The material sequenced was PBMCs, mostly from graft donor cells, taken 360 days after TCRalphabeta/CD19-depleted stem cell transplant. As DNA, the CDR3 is TGTGCCAGCAGGGGAGCTAGTTACGTTAAGTTCTTC. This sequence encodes CASRGASYVKFF.